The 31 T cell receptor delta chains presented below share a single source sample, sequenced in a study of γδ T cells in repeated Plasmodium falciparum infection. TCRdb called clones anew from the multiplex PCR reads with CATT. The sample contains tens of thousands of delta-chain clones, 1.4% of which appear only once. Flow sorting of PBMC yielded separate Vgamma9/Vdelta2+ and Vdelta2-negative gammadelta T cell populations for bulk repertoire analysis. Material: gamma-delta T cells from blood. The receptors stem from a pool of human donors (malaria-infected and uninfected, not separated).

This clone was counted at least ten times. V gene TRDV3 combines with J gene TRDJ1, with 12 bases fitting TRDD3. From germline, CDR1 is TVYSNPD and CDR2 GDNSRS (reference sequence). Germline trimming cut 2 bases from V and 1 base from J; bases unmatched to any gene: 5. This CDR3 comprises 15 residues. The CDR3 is CAFPTGGYSTDKLIF. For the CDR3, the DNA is TGTGCCTTTCCGACTGGGGGATACTCCACCGATAAACTCATCTTT.

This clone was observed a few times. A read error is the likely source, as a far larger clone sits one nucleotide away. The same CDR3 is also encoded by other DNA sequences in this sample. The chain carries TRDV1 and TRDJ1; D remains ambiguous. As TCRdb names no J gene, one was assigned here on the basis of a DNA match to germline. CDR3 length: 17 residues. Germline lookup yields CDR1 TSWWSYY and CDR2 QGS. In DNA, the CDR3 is TGCGCTCTTGGGCAAGGGTCCCCTCCCCGTTACACCGATAAACTCATCTTT. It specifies CALGQGSPPRYTDKLIF.

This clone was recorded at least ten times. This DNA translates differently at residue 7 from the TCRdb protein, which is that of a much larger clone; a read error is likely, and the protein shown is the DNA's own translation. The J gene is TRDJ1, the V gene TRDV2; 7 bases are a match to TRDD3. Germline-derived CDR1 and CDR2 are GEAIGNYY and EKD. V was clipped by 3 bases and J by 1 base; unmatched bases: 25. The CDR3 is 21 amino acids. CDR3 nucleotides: TGTGCCTGTGACGCGTACCGGGGGATGACTTCGGGTGCGGGTGGCACCGATAAACTCATCTTT. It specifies CACDAYRGMTSGAGGTDKLIF.

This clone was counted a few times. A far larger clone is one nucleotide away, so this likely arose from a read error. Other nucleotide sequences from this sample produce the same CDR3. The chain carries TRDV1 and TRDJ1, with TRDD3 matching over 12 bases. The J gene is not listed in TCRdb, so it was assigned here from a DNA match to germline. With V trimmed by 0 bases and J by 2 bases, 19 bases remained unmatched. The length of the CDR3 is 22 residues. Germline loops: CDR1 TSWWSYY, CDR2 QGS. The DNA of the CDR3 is TGTGCTCTTGGGGAACTTATAGCTCGAGCCCTAACTGGGGGATACCAAACCGATAAACTCATCTTT. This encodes CALGELIARALTGGYQTDKLIF.

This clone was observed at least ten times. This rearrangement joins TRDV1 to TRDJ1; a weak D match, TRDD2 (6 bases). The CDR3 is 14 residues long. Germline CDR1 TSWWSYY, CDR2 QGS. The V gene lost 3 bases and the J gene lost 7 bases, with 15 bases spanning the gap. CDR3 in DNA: TGTGCTCTTGGGGACCTCTTCCTCCGGGGTAAACTCATCTTT. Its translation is CALGDLFLRGKLIF.

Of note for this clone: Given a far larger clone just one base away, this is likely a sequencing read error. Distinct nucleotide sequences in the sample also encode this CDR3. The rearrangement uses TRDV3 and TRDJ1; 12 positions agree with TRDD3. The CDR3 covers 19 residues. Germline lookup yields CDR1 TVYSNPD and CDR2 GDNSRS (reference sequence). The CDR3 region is CAFDKLYWGILRDTDKLIF. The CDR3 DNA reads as TGTGCCTTCGACAAGCTGTACTGGGGGATACTGAGGGACACTGATAAACTCATCTTT.

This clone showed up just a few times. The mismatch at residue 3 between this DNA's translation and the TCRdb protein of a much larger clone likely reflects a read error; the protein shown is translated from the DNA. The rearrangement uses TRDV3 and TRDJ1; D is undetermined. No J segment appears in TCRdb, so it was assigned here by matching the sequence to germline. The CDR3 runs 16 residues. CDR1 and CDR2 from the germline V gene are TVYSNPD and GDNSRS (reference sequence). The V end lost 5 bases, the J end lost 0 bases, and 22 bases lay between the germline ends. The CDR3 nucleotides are TGTGCCCCAATGGCAAAAATGGGCCCTTACACCGATAAACTCATCTTT. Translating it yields CAPMAKMGPYTDKLIF. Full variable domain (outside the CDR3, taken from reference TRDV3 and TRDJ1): CDKVTQSSPDQTVASGSEVVLLCTYDTVYSNPDLFWYRIRPDYSFQFVFYGDNSRSEGADFTQGRFSVKHILTQKAFHLVISPVRTEDSATYYCAPMAKMGPYTDKLIFGKGTRVTVEP.

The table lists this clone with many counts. The CDR3 DNA follows: TGTGCTCTTGGGGAACTCCTCTTGCCCGGGATACGCGGGTGGGTAGGGTACACCGATAAACTCATCTTT. Its protein is CALGELLLPGIRGWVGYTDKLIF. The chain combines TRDV1 with TRDJ1; the match to TRDD3 covers 8 bases. The J segment lost 0 bases and the V segment lost 0 bases, leaving 24 bases of the junction unmatched. The germline V gene has CDR1 TSWWSYY and CDR2 QGS. The CDR3 is 23 amino acids.

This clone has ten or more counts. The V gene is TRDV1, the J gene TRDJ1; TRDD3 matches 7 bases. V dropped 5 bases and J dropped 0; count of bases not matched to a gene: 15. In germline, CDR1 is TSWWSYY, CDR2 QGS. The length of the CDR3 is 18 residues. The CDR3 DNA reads TGTGCTCTTGGGTGGAGAGGGTTGGGGATAACAAACACCGATAAACTCATCTTT. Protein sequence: CALGWRGLGITNTDKLIF.

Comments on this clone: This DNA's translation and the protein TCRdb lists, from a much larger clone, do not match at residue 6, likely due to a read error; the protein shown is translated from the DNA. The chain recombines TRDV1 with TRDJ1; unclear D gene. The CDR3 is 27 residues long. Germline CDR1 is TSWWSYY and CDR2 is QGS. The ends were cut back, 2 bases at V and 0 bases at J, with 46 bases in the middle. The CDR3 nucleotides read TGTGCTCTTGGGGAAACATCGATCTTCTTCGTTCGTGGTCAGACCTGGTCCGGTTCGAAACACACCGATAAACTCATCTTT. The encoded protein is CALGETSIFFVRGQTWSGSKHTDKLIF.

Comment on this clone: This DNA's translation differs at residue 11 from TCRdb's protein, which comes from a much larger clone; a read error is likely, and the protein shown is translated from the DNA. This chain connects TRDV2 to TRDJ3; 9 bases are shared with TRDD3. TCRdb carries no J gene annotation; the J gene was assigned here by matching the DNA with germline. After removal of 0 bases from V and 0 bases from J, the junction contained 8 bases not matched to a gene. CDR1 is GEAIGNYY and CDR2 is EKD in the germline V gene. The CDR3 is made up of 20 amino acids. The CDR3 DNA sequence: TGTGCCTGTGACACCGTTACTGGGGGAGACGGCTCCTGGGACACCCGACAGATGTTTTTC. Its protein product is CACDTVTGGDGSWDTRQMFF.

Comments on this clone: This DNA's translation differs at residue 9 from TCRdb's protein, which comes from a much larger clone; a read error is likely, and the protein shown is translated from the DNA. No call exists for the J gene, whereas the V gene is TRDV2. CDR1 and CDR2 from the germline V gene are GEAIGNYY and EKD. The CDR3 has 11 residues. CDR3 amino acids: CACKKGAQPFF. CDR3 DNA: TGTGCCTGTAAGAAGGGAGCACAACCCTTCTTT.

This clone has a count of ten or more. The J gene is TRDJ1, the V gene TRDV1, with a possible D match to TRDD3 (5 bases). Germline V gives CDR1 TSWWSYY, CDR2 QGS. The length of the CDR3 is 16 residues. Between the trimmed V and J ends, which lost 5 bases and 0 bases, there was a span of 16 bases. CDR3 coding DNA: TGTGCTCTTGGGCCTGCGTGGGGACGCAACACCGATAAACTCATCTTT. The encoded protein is CALGPAWGRNTDKLIF.

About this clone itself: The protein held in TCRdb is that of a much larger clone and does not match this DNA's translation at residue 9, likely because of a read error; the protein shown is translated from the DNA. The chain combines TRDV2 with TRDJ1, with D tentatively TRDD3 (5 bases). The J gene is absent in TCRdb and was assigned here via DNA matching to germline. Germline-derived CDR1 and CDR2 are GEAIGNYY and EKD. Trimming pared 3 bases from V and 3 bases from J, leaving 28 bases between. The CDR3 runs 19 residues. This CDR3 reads CACDLVTGGGVLYADKLIF. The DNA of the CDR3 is TGTGCCTGTGACTTAGTCACTGGAGGAGGGGTTTTGTATGCCGATAAACTCATCTTT.

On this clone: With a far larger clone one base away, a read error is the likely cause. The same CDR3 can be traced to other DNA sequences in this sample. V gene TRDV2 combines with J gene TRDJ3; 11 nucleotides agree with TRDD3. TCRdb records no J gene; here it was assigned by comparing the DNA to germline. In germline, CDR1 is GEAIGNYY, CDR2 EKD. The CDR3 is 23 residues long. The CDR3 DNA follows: TGTGCTTGTGACACCGTGGACCTGGGGGATACTTTTGTGGGCTCCTGGGACACCCGACAGATGTTTTTC. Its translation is CACDTVDLGDTFVGSWDTRQMFF.

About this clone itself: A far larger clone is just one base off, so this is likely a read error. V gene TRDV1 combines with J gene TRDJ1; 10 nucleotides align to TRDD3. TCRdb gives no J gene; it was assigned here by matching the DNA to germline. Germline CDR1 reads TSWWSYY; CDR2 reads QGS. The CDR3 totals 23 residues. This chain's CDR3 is CALGEPSLLRLYWGIYYDDKLIF. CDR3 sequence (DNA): TGTGCCCTTGGGGAACCCTCCCTCCTACGTTTATACTGGGGGATTTACTATGACGATAAACTCATCTTT.

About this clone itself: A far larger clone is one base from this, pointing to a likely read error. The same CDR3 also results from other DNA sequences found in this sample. The CDR3 sequence is CALGELIPSERDMLTDKLIF. The CDR3 DNA reads TGTGCTCTTGGGGAGCTAATCCCTTCGGAGCGGGATATGCTCACCGATAAACTCATCTTT. V usage is TRDV1 and J usage is TRDJ1; D may be TRDD3 (6 bases). TCRdb offers no J gene call, so here the DNA was matched to germline to obtain one. This CDR3 contains 20 residues. The germline V gene encodes CDR1 TSWWSYY and CDR2 QGS. V shed 3 bases and J shed 1 base, with 27 bases lying between them.

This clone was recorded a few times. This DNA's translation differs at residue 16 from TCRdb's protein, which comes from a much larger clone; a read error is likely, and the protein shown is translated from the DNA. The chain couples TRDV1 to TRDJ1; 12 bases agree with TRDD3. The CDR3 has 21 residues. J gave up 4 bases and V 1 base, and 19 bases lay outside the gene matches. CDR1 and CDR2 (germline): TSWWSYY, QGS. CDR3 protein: CALGEPLFYWGIPILRDKLIF. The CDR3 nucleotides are TGTGCTCTTGGGGAACCCCTCTTCTACTGGGGGATACCGATTCTCCGCGATAAACTCATCTTT.

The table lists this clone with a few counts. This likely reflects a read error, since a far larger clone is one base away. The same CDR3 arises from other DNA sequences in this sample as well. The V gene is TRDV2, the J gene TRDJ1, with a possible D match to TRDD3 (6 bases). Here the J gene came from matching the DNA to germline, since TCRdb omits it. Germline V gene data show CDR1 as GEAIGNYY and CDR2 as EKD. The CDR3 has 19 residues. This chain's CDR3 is CACDPLPVRIPDLTDKLIF. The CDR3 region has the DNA TGCGCCTGTGACCCTCTTCCAGTCCGGATACCGGATCTCACCGATAAACTCATCTTT.

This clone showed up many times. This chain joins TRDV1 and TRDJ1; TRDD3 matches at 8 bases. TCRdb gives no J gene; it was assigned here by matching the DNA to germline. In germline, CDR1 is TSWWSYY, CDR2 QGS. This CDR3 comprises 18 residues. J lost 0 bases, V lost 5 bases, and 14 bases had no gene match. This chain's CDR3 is CALGPPEVGDRYTDKLIF. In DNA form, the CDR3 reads TGTGCTCTTGGGCCTCCTGAGGTGGGGGATCGGTACACCGATAAACTCATCTTT.

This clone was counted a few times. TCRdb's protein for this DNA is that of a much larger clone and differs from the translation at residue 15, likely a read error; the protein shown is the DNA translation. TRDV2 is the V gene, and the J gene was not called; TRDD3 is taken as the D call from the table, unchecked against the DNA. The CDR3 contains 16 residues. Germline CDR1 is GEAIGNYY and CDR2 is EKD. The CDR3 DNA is TGTGCCTGTGACACCGACTGGGGGATAAACGGCGATAAACTCACCTTT. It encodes CACDTDWGINGDKLTF.

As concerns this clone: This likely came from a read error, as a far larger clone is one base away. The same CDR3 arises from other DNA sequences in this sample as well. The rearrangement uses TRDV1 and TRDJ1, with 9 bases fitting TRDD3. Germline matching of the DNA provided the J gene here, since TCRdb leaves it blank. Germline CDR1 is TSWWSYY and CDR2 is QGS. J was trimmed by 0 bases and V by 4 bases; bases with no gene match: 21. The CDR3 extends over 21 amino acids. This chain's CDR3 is CALGGTFENPYWGTYTDKLIF. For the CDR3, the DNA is TGTGCTCTTGGGGGAACCTTCGAGAACCCCTACTGGGGGACTTACACCGATAAACTCATCTTT.

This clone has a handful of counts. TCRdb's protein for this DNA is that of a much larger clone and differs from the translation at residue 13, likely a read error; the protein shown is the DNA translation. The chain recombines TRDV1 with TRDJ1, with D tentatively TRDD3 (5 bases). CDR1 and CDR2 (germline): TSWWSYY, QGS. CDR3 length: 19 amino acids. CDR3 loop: CALGELESSRSFSTDKLIF. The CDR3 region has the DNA TGCGCTCTTGGGGAACTAGAGTCGTCCCGGTCCTTTAGTACCGATAAACTCATCTTT.

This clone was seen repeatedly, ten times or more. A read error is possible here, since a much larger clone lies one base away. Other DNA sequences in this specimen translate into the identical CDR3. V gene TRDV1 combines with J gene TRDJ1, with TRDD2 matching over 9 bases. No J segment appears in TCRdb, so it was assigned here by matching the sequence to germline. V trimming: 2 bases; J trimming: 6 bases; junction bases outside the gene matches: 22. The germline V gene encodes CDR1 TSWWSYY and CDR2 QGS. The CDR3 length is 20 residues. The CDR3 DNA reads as TGTGCTCTTGGGGAAATTTCGGCCTTCCTACGTGATGGGGGGTCCCATAAACTCATCTTT. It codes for CALGEISAFLRDGGSHKLIF.

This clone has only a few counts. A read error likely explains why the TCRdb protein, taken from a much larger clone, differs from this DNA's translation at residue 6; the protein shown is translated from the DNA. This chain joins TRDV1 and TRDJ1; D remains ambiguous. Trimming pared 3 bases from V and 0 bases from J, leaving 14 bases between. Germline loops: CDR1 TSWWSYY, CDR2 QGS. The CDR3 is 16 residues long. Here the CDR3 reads CALGEELDPYTDKLIF. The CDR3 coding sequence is TGTGCTCTTGGGGAGGAGCTCGATCCGTACACCGATAAACTCATCTTT.

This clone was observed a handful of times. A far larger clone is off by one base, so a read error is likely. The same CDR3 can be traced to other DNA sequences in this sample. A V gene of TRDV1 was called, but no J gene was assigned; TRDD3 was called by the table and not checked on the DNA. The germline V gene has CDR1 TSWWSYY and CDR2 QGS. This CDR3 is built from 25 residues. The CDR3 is CALGELWAFLRSTGGKQGEADKLIF. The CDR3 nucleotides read TGTGCTCTTGGGGAACTATGGGCGTTCCTACGTTCCACTGGGGGAAAACAGGGGGAGGCCGATAAACTCATCTTC.

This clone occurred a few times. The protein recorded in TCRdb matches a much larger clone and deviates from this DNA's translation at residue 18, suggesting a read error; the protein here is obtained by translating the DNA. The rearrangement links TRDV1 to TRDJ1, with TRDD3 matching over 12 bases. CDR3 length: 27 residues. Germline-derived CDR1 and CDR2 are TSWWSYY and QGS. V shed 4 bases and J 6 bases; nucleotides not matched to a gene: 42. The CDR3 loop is CALGGSLGGNGFPTWAGDWGIPHKLIF. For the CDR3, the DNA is TGTGCTCTTGGGGGGTCCTTAGGTGGCAATGGTTTTCCTACGTGGGCAGGGGACTGGGGGATACCTCATAAACTCATCTTT.

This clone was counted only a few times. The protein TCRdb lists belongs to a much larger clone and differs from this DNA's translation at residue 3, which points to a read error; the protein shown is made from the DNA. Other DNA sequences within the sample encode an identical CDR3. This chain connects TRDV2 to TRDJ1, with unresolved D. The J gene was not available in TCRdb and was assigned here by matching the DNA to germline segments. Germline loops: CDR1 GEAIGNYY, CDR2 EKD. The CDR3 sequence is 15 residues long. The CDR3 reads CARDPLLGFTDKLIF. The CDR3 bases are TGTGCCCGTGACCCCTTACTTGGTTTCACCGATAAACTCATCTTT.

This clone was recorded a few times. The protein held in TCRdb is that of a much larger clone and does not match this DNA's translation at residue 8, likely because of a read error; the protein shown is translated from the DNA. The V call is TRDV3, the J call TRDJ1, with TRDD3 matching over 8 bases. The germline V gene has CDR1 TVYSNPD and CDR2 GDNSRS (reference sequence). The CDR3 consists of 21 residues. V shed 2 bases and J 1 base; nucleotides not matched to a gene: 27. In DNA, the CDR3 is TGTGCCTTTTTTGCCCCACCTTTGGGGCTACTGGGGGGAATGGCCACCGATAAACTCATCTTT. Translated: CAFFAPPLGLLGGMATDKLIF. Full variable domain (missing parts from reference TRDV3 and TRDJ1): CDKVTQSSPDQTVASGSEVVLLCTYDTVYSNPDLFWYRIRPDYSFQFVFYGDNSRSEGADFTQGRFSVKHILTQKAFHLVISPVRTEDSATYYCAFFAPPLGLLGGMATDKLIFGKGTRVTVEP.

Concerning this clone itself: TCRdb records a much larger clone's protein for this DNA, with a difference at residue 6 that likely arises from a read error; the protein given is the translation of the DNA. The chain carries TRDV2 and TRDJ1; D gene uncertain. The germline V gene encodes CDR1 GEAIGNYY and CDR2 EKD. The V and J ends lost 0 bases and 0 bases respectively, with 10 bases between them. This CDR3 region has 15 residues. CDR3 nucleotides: TGTGCCTGTGACACCGTCGAGGTTTACACCGATAAACTCATCTTT. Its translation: CACDTVEVYTDKLIF.

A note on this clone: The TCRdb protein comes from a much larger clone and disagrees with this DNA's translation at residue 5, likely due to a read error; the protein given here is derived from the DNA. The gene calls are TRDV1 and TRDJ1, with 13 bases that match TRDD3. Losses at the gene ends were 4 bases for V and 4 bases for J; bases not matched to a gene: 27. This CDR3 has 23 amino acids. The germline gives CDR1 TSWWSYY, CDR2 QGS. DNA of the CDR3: TGTGCTCTTGGGGGACTTTACTACGGGTCCCTACTGGGGGATACGGGGGGTTGCGATAAACTCATCTTT. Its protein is CALGGLYYGSLLGDTGGCDKLIF.